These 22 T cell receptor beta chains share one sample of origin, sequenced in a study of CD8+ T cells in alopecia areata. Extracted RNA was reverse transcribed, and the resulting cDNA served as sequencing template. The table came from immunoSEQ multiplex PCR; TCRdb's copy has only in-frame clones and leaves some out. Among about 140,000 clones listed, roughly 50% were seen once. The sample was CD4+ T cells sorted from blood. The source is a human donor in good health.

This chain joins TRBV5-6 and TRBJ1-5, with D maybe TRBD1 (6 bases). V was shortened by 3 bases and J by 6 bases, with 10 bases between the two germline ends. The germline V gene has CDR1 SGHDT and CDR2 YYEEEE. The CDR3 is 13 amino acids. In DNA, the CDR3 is TGTGCCAGCAGCTCGGACAGTGCTCAGCCCCAGCATTTT. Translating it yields CASSSDSAQPQHF.

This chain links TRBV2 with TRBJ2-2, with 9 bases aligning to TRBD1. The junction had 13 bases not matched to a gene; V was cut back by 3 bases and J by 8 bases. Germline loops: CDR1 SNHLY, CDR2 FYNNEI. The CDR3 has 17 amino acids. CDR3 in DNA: TGTGCCAGCAGTGATAGGAGGACAGGGGCTTGGGAAGGGGAGCTGTTTTTT. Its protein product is CASSDRRTGAWEGELFF.

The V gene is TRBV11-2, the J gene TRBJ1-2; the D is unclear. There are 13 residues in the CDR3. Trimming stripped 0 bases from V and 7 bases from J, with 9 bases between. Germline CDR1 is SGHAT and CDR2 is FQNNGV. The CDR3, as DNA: TGTGCCAGCAGCTTAGACAGCGCGGGTGGCTACACCTTC. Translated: CASSLDSAGGYTF.

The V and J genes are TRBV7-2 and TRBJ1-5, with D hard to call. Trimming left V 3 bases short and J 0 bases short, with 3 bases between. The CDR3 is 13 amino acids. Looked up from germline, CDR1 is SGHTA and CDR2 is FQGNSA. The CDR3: CASSFNSNQPQHF. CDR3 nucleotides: TGTGCCAGCAGCTTCAATAGCAATCAGCCCCAGCATTTT. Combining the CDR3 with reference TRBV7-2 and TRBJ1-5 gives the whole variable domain GAGVSQSPSNKVTEKGKDVELRCDPISGHTALYWYRQSLGQGLEFLIYFQGNSAPDKSGLPSDRFSAERTGGSVSTLTIQRTQQEDSAVYLCASSFNSNQPQHFGDGTRLSIL.

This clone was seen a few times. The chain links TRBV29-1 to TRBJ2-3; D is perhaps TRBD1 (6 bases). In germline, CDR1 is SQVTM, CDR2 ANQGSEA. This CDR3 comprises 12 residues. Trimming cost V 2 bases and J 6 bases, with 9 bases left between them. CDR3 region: CSVELRGDTQYF. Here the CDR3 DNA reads TGCAGCGTTGAACTCAGGGGTGATACGCAGTATTTT.

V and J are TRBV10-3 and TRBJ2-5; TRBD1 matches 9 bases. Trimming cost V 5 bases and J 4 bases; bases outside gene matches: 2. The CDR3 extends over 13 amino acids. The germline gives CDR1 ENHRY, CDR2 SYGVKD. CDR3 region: CAISKGQGETQYF. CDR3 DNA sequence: TGTGCCATCAGTAAGGGACAGGGAGAGACCCAGTACTTC.

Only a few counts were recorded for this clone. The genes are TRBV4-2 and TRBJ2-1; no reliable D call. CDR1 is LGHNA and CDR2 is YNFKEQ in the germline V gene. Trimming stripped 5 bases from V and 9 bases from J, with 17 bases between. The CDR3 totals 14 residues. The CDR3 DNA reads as TGTGCCAGCAGCTCCGCCGGAGAATACGTTGAGCAGTTCTTC. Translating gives CASSSAGEYVEQFF.

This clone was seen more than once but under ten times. This chain's CDR3 is CASSAPGQGKEEAFF. As DNA, the CDR3 is TGCGCCAGCAGCGCCCCGGGACAGGGGAAAGAGGAGGCTTTCTTT. The V gene is TRBV5-1, the J gene TRBJ1-1; TRBD1 agrees at 10 bases. V dropped 4 bases and J dropped 11; count of bases not matched to a gene: 14. In germline, CDR1 is SGHRS, CDR2 YFSETQ. The CDR3 sequence is 15 residues long. The variable domain in full, with the rest retrieved from reference TRBV5-1 and TRBJ1-1, is KAGVTQTPRYLIKTRGQQVTLSCSPISGHRSVSWYQQTPGQGLQFLFEYFSETQRNKGNFPGRFSGRQFSNSRSEMNVSTLELGDSALYLCASSAPGQGKEEAFFGQGTRLTVV.

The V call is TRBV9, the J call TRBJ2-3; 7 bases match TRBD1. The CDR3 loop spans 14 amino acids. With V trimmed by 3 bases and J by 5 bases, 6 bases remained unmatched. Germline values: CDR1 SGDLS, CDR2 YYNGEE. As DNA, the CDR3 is TGTGCCAGCAGCGCCGGCCCAGGGGGAGATACGCAGTATTTT. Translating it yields CASSAGPGGDTQYF.

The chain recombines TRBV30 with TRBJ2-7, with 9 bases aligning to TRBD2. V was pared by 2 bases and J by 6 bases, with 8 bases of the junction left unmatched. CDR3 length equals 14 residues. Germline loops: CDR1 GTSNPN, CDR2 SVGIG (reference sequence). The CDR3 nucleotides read TGTGCCTGGAGTATAGCGGGAGCCCGCGGCGAGCAGTACTTC. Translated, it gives CAWSIAGARGEQYF.

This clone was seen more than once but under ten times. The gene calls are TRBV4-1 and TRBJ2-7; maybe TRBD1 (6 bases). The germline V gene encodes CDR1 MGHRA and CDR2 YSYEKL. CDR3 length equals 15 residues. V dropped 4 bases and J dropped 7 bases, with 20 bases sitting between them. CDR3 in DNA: TGCGCCAGCAGCCTAACCCTCGGAACTACAGGGGAGCAGTACTTC. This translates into CASSLTLGTTGEQYF.

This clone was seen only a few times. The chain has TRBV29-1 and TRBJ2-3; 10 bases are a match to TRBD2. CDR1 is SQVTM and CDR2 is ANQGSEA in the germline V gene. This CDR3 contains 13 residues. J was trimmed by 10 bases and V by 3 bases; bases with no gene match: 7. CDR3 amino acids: CSVDAAGGGSQYF. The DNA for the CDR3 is TGCAGCGTTGACGCAGCGGGAGGGGGGTCGCAGTATTTT.

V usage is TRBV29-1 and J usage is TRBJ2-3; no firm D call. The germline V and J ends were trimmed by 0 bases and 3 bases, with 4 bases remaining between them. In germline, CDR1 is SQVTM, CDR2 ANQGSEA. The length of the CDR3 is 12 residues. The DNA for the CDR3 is TGCAGCGTTGAAGATCGAACAGATACGCAGTATTTT. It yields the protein CSVEDRTDTQYF.

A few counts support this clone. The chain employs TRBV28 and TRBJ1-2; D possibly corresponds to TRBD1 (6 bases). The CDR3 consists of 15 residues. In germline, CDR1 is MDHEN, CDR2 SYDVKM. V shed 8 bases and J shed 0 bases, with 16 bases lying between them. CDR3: CASLEGGRANYGYTF. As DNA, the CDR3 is TGTGCCAGCCTTGAGGGGGGGCGAGCTAACTATGGCTACACCTTC.

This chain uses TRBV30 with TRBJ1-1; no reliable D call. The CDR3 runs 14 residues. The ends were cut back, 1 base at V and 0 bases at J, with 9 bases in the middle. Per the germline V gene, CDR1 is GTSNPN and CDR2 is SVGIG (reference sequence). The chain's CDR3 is CAWSGGTVNTEAFF. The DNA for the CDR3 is TGTGCCTGGAGTGGTGGAACTGTGAACACTGAAGCTTTCTTT.

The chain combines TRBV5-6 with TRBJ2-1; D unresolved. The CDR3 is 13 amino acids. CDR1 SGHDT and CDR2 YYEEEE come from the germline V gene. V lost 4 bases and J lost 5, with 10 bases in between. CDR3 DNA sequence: TGTGCCAGCAGCCCGAGACCCGACAATGAGCAGTTCTTC. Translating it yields CASSPRPDNEQFF.

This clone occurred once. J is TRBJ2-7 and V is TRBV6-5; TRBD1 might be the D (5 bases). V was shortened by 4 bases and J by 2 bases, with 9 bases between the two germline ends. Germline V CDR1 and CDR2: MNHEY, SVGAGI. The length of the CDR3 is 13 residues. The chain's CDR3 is CASSSPGPYEQYF. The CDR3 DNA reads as TGTGCCAGCAGTTCCCCAGGGCCCTACGAGCAGTACTTC.

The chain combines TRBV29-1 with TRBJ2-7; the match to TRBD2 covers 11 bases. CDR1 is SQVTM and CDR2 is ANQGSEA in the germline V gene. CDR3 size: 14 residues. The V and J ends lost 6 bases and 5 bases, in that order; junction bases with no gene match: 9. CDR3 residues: CSVATSGSLNEQYF. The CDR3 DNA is TGCAGCGTCGCAACTAGCGGGAGTCTGAACGAGCAGTACTTC.

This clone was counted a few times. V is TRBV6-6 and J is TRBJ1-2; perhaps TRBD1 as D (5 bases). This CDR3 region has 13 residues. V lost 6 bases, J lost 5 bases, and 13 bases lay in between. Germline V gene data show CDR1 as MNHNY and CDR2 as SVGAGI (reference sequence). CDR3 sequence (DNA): TGTGCCAGCAGGTCGGGACTCGTATATGGCTACACCTTC. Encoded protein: CASRSGLVYGYTF.

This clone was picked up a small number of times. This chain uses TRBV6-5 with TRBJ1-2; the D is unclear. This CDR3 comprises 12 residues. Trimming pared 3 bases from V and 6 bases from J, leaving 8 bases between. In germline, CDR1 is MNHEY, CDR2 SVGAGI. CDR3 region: CASSYQGDGYTF. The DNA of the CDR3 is TGTGCCAGCAGTTATCAAGGAGATGGCTACACCTTC.

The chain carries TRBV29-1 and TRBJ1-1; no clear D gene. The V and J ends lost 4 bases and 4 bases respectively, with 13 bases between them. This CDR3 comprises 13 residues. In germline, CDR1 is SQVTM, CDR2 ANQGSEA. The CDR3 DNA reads TGCAGCGTTGGATTCGGGCAACTCACTGAAGCTTTCTTT. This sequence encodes CSVGFGQLTEAFF.

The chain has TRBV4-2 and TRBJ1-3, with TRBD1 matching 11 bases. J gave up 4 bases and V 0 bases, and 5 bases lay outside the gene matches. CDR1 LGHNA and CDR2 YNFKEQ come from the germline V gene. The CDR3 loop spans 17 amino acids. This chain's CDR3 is CASSQEWDRGAGNTIYF. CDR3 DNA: TGTGCCAGCAGCCAAGAGTGGGACAGGGGGGCAGGAAACACCATATATTTT.